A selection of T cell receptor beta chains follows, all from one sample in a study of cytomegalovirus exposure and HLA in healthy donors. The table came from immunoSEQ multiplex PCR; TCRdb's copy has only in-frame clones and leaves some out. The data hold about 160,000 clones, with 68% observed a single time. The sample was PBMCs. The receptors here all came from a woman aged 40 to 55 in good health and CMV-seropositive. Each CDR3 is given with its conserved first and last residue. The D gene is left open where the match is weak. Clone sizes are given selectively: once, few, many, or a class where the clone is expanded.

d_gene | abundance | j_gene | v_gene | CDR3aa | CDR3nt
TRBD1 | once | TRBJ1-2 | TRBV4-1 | CASRRTGGGYGYTF | TGCGCCAGCAGACGGACAGGGGGCGGCTATGGCTACACCTTC
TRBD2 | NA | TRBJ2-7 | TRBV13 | CASSDTGLSGQYF | TGTGCCAGCAGCGATACGGGACTATCGGGGCAGTACTTC
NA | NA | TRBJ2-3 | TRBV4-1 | CASSQVMDTQYF | TGCGCCAGCAGCCAAGTAATGGATACGCAGTATTTT
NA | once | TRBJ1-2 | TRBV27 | CASSLSFESNYGYTF | TGTGCCAGCAGTTTATCGTTCGAGTCTAACTATGGCTACACCTTC
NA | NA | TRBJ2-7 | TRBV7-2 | CASSLNTYEQYF | TGTGCCAGCAGTCTAAATACCTACGAGCAGTACTTC
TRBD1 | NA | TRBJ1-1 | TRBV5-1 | CASSSLIGTAEAFF | TGCGCCAGCAGCTCACTAATAGGGACAGCTGAAGCTTTCTTT
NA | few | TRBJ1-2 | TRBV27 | CASTPARGYGYTF | TGTGCCAGCACCCCCGCCAGGGGCTATGGCTACACCTTC
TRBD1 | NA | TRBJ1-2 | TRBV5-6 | CASSPGTGSGYGYPF | TGTGCCAGCAGCCCGGGGACAGGTTCGGGATATGGCTACCCCTTC
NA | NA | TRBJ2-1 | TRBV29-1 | CSVVGLGREQFF | TGCAGCGTTGTCGGTCTGGGCCGTGAGCAGTTCTTC
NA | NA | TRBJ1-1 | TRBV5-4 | CASSLQGANTEAFF | TGTGCCAGCAGCTTGCAAGGGGCGAACACTGAAGCTTTCTTT
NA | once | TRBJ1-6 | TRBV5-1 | CASSRGLAWEPNSPLHF | TGCGCCAGCAGTCGCGGATTGGCGTGGGAGCCCAATTCACCCCTCCACTTT
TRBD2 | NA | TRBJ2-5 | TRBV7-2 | CASSLDSGGGYGTQYF | TGTGCCAGCAGCTTAGACAGCGGGGGGGGATACGGGACCCAGTACTTC
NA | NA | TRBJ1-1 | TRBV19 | CASSTGVGTEAFF | TGTGCCAGTAGTACAGGGGTGGGCACTGAAGCTTTCTTT
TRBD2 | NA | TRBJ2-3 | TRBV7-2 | CASSLAVAGPTDTQYF | TGTGCCAGCAGCTTAGCGGTAGCGGGGCCCACAGATACGCAGTATTTT
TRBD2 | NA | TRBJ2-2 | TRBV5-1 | CASSLLAGVPGELFF | TGCGCCAGCAGCTTGCTAGCGGGTGTTCCCGGGGAGCTGTTTTTT
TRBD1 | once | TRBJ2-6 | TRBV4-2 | CASSQMRQGSSGANVLTF | TGTGCCAGCAGCCAAATGAGACAGGGGTCTTCTGGGGCCAACGTCCTGACTTTC
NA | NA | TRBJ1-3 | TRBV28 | CASSAEVGNTIYF | TGTGCCAGCAGTGCAGAGGTCGGCAACACCATATATTTT
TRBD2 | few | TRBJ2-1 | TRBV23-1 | CASSRIAGGPDEQFF | TGCGCCAGCAGTCGAATAGCGGGAGGGCCCGATGAGCAGTTCTTC
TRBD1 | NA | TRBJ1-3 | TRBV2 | CASRRQGPEGTIYF | TGTGCCAGCAGGAGACAGGGACCTGAAGGCACCATATATTTT
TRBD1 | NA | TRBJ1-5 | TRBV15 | CATSRDKGAGQPQHF | TGTGCCACCAGCAGAGATAAGGGGGCAGGGCAGCCCCAGCATTTT
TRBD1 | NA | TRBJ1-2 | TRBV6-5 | CASSLTGGHYGYTF | TGTGCCAGCAGTTTGACAGGGGGCCACTATGGCTACACCTTC
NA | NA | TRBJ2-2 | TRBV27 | CASSLGQPGELFF | TGTGCCAGCAGCCTAGGCCAGCCCGGGGAGCTGTTTTTT
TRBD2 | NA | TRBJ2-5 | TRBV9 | CASSVVTSGTQYF | TGTGCCAGCAGCGTAGTGACTAGCGGGACCCAGTACTTC
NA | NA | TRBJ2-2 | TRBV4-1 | CASSQESGRVSGELFF | TGCGCCAGCAGCCAAGAATCCGGCAGGGTTTCCGGGGAGCTGTTTTTT
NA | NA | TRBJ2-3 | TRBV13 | CASSPGLSDTQYF | TGTGCCAGCAGCCCAGGACTCTCAGATACGCAGTATTTT
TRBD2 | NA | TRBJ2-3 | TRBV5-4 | CASSDPGLPTDTQYF | TGTGCCAGCAGCGACCCGGGACTACCCACAGATACGCAGTATTTT
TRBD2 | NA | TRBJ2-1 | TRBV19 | CASSLTSAGEQFF | TGTGCCAGTAGCCTGACCTCAGCGGGAGAGCAGTTCTTC
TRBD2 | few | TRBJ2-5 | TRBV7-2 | CASSTSSGAETQYF | TGTGCCAGCAGTACCTCTAGCGGGGCGGAGACCCAGTACTTC
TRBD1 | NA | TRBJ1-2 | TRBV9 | CASSNGQGLGYGYTF | TGTGCCAGCAGCAACGGACAGGGGTTAGGATATGGCTACACCTTC
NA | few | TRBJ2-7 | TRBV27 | CATNRAGASYEQYF | TGTGCCACCAACCGGGCAGGGGCGTCCTACGAGCAGTACTTC
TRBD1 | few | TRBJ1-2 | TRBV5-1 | CASSLEGTGRGGYTF | TGCGCCAGCAGCTTGGAAGGGACAGGGAGAGGGGGCTACACCTTC
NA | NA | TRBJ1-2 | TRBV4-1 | CASSQGNGYTF | TGCGCCAGCAGCCAGGGCAATGGCTACACCTTC
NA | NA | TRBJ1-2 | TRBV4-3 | CASSTDRTNYGYTF | TGCGCCAGCAGCACAGACAGGACCAACTATGGCTACACCTTC
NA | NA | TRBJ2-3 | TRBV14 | CASSPRIGGGDTQYF | TGTGCCAGCAGCCCCCGGATTGGCGGTGGAGATACGCAGTATTTT
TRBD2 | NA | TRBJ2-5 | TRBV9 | CASRAGGEETQYF | TGTGCCAGTCGGGCGGGGGGGGAAGAGACCCAGTACTTC
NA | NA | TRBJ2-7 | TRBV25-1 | CASSWGGQGEQYF | TGTGCCAGCAGCTGGGGGGGCCAGGGGGAGCAGTACTTC
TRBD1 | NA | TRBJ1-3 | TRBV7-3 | CASTTGAGNTIYF | TGTGCCAGCACCACAGGGGCTGGAAACACCATATATTTT
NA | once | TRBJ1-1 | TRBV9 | CASSVASNMNTEAFF | TGTGCCAGCAGCGTAGCCAGTAACATGAACACTGAAGCTTTCTTT
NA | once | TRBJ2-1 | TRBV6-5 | CASSLPGVNEQFF | TGTGCCAGCAGCCTCCCAGGGGTCAATGAGCAGTTCTTC
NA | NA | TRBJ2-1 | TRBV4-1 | CASSRRSSYNEQFF | TGCGCCAGCAGCCGGAGGAGCTCCTACAATGAGCAGTTCTTC
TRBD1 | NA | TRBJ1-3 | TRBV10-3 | CAISSDRERRNTIYF | TGTGCCATCTCGTCGGACAGGGAGCGTCGAAACACCATATATTTT
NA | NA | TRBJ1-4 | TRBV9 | CASSVAGEGGGSKLFF | TGTGCCAGCAGCGTAGCTGGGGAGGGCGGCGGCAGCAAACTGTTTTTT
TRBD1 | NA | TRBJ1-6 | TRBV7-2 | CASSRRTGTNSPLHF | TGTGCCAGCAGTCGTCGGACAGGGACGAATTCACCCCTCCACTTT
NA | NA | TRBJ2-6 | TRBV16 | CASSQAAGVLSGANVLTF | TGTGCCAGCAGCCAAGCGGCAGGGGTACTCTCTGGGGCCAACGTCCTGACTTTC
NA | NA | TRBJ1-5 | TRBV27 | CASSSTGNNQPQHF | TGTGCCAGCAGTTCGACAGGAAACAATCAGCCCCAGCATTTT